These 29 T cell receptor beta chains share one sample of origin, sequenced in a study of blood T cell repertoires in COVID-19. Produced via immunoSEQ multiplex PCR; TCRdb's table is partial and in-frame only. This sample has some 180,000 clones, with about 86% found just once. Material for sequencing was PBMCs or T cells enriched from blood (not recorded which). These receptors all come from a woman in her thirties or forties in a cohort exposed to, infected with or recovered from COVID-19 (not recorded which).

The CDR3 DNA reads as TGTGCCTGTGGTCGGAGGGGCACTGAAGCTTTCTTT. It is translated as CACGRRGTEAFF. V gene TRBV30 combines with J gene TRBJ1-1, with D perhaps matching TRBD1 (5 bases). The CDR3 sequence is 12 residues long. Germline CDR1 reads GTSNPN; CDR2 reads SVGIG (reference sequence). The germline V and J ends were trimmed by 6 bases and 4 bases, with 12 bases remaining between them.

The rearrangement uses TRBV7-8 and TRBJ1-6; 8 bases match TRBD1. From germline, CDR1 is SGHVS and CDR2 FQNEAQ. J was trimmed by 8 bases and V by 5 bases; bases with no gene match: 14. This CDR3 comprises 17 residues. CDR3 in amino acids: CASSPINSGGWDSPLHF. DNA of the CDR3: TGTGCCAGCAGCCCAATAAATTCAGGGGGCTGGGATTCACCCCTCCACTTT.

J is TRBJ1-4 and V is TRBV6-1; 12 positions match TRBD1. Germline CDR1 MNHNS, CDR2 SASEGT. The CDR3 covers 15 residues. Trimming at V came to 2 bases and at J to 6 bases, leaving 1 base not matched to a gene. CDR3 nucleotide sequence: TGTGCCAGCAGTGAAAGGGACAGGGGGCATGAAAAACTGTTTTTT. This gives the protein CASSERDRGHEKLFF.

The chain is built from TRBV7-8 and TRBJ1-1, with TRBD1 identical over 8 bases. The V and J ends lost 5 bases and 2 bases, in that order; junction bases with no gene match: 7. This CDR3 comprises 15 residues. Germline lookup yields CDR1 SGHVS and CDR2 FQNEAQ. The CDR3 bases are TGTGCCAGCAGCGGGGGACAGGTTGGAAACACTGAAGCTTTCTTT. Translated, it gives CASSGGQVGNTEAFF.

A remark on this clone: The junction differs from germline at one of its ends, possibly a read error. J is TRBJ2-1 and V is TRBV10-2, with TRBD2 as a possible D gene (7 bases). This CDR3 comprises 13 residues. Germline V gives CDR1 WSHSY, CDR2 SAAADI. The CDR3 sequence: CASSEVGGRACVF. CDR3 DNA: TGCGCCAGCAGTGAGGTAGGGGGGAGGGCCTGCGTCTTC.

In DNA, the CDR3 is TGTGCCAGTAGTACCTTCGACAGGAGGAACACTGAAGCTTTCTTT. Its translation: CASSTFDRRNTEAFF. V and J are TRBV19 and TRBJ1-1; possibly TRBD1 for D (6 bases). The V gene lost 4 bases and the J gene lost 1 base, with 13 bases spanning the gap. This CDR3 region has 15 residues. Germline CDR1 and CDR2: LNHDA and SQIVND (reference sequence).

This clone has just one count. This chain joins TRBV30 and TRBJ1-5; a weak D match, TRBD1 (5 bases). The CDR3 runs to 14 residues. Per germline, CDR1 GTSNPN and CDR2 SVGIG (reference sequence). Trimming pared 2 bases from V and 3 bases from J, leaving 11 bases between. The DNA of the CDR3 is TGTGCCTGGAGTACAGGCGGATACAATCAGCCCCAGCATTTT. It encodes CAWSTGGYNQPQHF.

The rearrangement joins TRBV19 to TRBJ1-1; perhaps TRBD1 as D (5 bases). The germline V gene encodes CDR1 LNHDA and CDR2 SQIVND (reference sequence). V shed 10 bases and J shed 3 bases, with 15 bases lying between them. This CDR3 is built from 13 residues. This chain's CDR3 is CATSRQGDTEAFF. The DNA for the CDR3 is TGTGCCACCTCCAGGCAGGGCGACACTGAAGCTTTCTTT.

The chain is built from TRBV5-6 and TRBJ1-2; D possibly corresponds to TRBD1 (6 bases). The ends were cut back, 0 bases at V and 4 bases at J, with 10 bases in the middle. The length of the CDR3 is 14 residues. The V gene's germline CDR1 is SGHDT and CDR2 YYEEEE. The CDR3 is CASSLGTAGYGYTF. Here the CDR3 DNA reads TGTGCCAGCAGCTTGGGGACAGCTGGCTATGGCTACACCTTC.

The chain recombines TRBV11-3 with TRBJ1-3; 7 positions match TRBD1. CDR1 and CDR2 (germline): SGHNT, YENEEA. The J segment lost 2 bases and the V segment lost 4 bases, leaving 2 bases of the junction unmatched. There are 14 residues in the CDR3. The CDR3 sequence: CASSSGTAGNTIYF. CDR3 sequence (DNA): TGTGCCAGCAGCTCCGGGACAGCTGGAAACACCATATATTTT.

The rearrangement joins TRBV13 to TRBJ1-5; TRBD1 agrees at 11 bases. Germline loops: CDR1 PRHDT, CDR2 FYEKMQ (reference sequence). The CDR3 contains 15 residues. After removal of 5 bases from V and 3 bases from J, the junction contained 3 bases not matched to a gene. The CDR3 region has the DNA TGTGCCAGCAGCCCGGGACAGGGGGTCAATCAGCCCCAGCATTTT. This gives the protein CASSPGQGVNQPQHF.

The chain recombines TRBV7-8 with TRBJ1-1; 9 bases are a match to TRBD1. This CDR3 region has 15 residues. V was pared by 5 bases and J by 2 bases, with 6 bases of the junction left unmatched. CDR1 is SGHVS and CDR2 is FQNEAQ in the germline V gene. CDR3 coding DNA: TGTGCCAGCAGCGCCTGGACAGGGGACAACACTGAAGCTTTCTTT. Translated, it gives CASSAWTGDNTEAFF.

The V gene is TRBV19, the J gene TRBJ2-7, with D unresolved. V lost 3 bases to trimming and J lost 6 bases, with 15 bases between them. This CDR3 region has 14 residues. Germline values: CDR1 LNHDA, CDR2 SQIVND (reference sequence). CDR3 region: CASSIPRSSSEQYF. CDR3 coding DNA: TGTGCCAGTAGTATCCCGCGCTCCTCTAGCGAGCAGTACTTC.

This rearrangement joins TRBV7-9 to TRBJ2-3; 12 bases map to TRBD2. Trimming took 2 bases from V and 6 from J; bases not matched to a gene: 6. This CDR3 has 16 residues. CDR1 and CDR2 (germline): SEHNR, FQNEAQ (reference sequence). The CDR3 reads CASSLSSGRARDTQYF. The CDR3 region has the DNA TGTGCCAGCAGCTTATCTAGCGGGAGGGCCCGCGATACGCAGTATTTT.

V and J are TRBV11-2 and TRBJ2-5; tentatively, D is TRBD2 (5 bases). This CDR3 has 15 residues. Germline V gives CDR1 SGHAT, CDR2 FQNNGV. V gave up 4 bases and J gave up 5 bases, with 17 bases separating them. The CDR3 protein is CASSSRAVRGETQYF. In nucleotides, the CDR3 is TGTGCCAGCAGCTCCCGCGCGGTCCGCGGGGAGACCCAGTACTTC.

This chain joins TRBV12-5 and TRBJ2-5; TRBD1 agrees at 7 bases. There are 17 residues in the CDR3. The V segment lost 0 bases and the J segment 0 bases; nucleotides outside the gene matches: 7. In germline, CDR1 is LGHNT, CDR2 FRNRAP. As DNA, the CDR3 is TGTGCTAGTGGTTTGGTAGATGGGACAGAGAACCAAGAGACCCAGTACTTC. Protein sequence: CASGLVDGTENQETQYF.

The rearrangement joins TRBV4-1 to TRBJ2-3; TRBD2 is a possible D gene (5 bases). CDR3 length: 18 amino acids. Germline V gene lookup returns CDR1 MGHRA and CDR2 YSYEKL. Trimming stripped 2 bases from V and 3 bases from J, with 21 bases between. The DNA of the CDR3 is TGCGCCAGCAGCCAAACGCACCTTAGCGACGGTGGGACAGATACGCAGTATTTT. Amino acids: CASSQTHLSDGGTDTQYF.

The V gene is TRBV19, the J gene TRBJ1-1; D ambiguous. Germline lookup yields CDR1 LNHDA and CDR2 SQIVND (reference sequence). Trimming cost V 1 base and J 4 bases, with 10 bases left between them. The CDR3 is made up of 14 amino acids. CDR3 in amino acids: CASSIVQESTEAFF. In DNA, the CDR3 is TGTGCCAGTAGTATAGTTCAAGAGTCCACTGAAGCTTTCTTT.

The V and J genes are TRBV2 and TRBJ1-6; D unresolved. The germline gives CDR1 SNHLY, CDR2 FYNNEI. Trimming stripped 8 bases from V and 4 bases from J, with 12 bases between. The length of the CDR3 is 14 residues. CDR3 residues: CASRLTSYNSPLHF. The CDR3 DNA is TGTGCCAGCCGCTTGACATCTTATAATTCACCCCTCCACTTT.

V gene TRBV15 combines with J gene TRBJ2-7, with TRBD1 matching 7 bases. The CDR3 length is 15 residues. V gave up 0 bases and J gave up 3 bases; unmatched junction bases: 5. Germline CDR1 and CDR2: LNHNV and YYDKDF (reference sequence). In DNA form, the CDR3 reads TGTGCCACCAGCAGAGATCTCCGACAGGGCTACGAGCAGTACTTC. This codes for CATSRDLRQGYEQYF.

The V gene is TRBV19, the J gene TRBJ2-1, with 9 bases fitting TRBD2. J lost 4 bases, V lost 2 bases, and 9 bases had no gene match. This CDR3 is built from 17 residues. CDR1 and CDR2 (germline): LNHDA, SQIVND (reference sequence). The CDR3 DNA is TGTGCCAGTAGTATAAGCAGTGTGCGGGGGGGATACAATGAGCAGTTCTTC. Amino acids: CASSISSVRGGYNEQFF.

The chain recombines TRBV4-1 with TRBJ2-7; 9 bases line up with TRBD1. Germline V gene sequence: CDR1 MGHRA, CDR2 YSYEKL. This CDR3 has 14 amino acids. V gave up 5 bases and J gave up 0 bases; unmatched junction bases: 2. The CDR3 nucleotides read TGCGCCAGCAGCGAGGGACAGGGCTCCTACGAGCAGTACTTC. It is translated as CASSEGQGSYEQYF.

The genes are TRBV6-2 or TRBV6-3 and TRBJ1-6; 7 bases agree with TRBD1. V lost 2 bases, J lost 16 bases, and 5 bases stayed unmatched. Germline V gene lookup returns CDR1 MNHEY and CDR2 SVGEGT. The CDR3 runs to 12 residues. CDR3 coding DNA: TGTGCCAGCAGTTACGACAGGGCAGGTCTCCACTTT. It translates to CASSYDRAGLHF.

The chain uses TRBV28 and TRBJ2-7; TRBD1 is a possible D gene (5 bases). The CDR3 covers 15 residues. Per germline, CDR1 MDHEN and CDR2 SYDVKM. V shed 5 bases and J shed 1 base, with 15 bases lying between them. CDR3 DNA sequence: TGTGCCAGCAGTCCACCTCCCAGACAGTCCTACGAGCAGTACTTC. This codes for CASSPPPRQSYEQYF.

The V gene is TRBV27, the J gene TRBJ1-2; D may be TRBD1 (6 bases). CDR3 size: 15 residues. The V and J ends lost 0 bases and 6 bases respectively, with 14 bases between them. CDR1 and CDR2 from the germline V gene are MNHEY and SMNVEV (reference sequence). The CDR3 DNA reads as TGTGCCAGCAGTTTATCGTACAGGGAGGGGGATGGCTACACCTTC. Translation: CASSLSYREGDGYTF.

This chain links TRBV5-4 with TRBJ1-1, with 12 bases matching TRBD1. The junction had 8 bases not matched to a gene; V was cut back by 4 bases and J by 4 bases. The CDR3 has 16 residues. Germline lookup yields CDR1 SGHNT and CDR2 YYREEE (reference sequence). The CDR3, as DNA: TGTGCCAGCAGCCCACCCCCGGGACAGGGGGCCACTGAAGCTTTCTTT. This encodes CASSPPPGQGATEAFF.

The CDR3: CATSRVAGKVAAFF. CDR3 coding DNA: TGTGCCACCTCCCGGGTTGCAGGGAAGGTTGCAGCTTTCTTT. The rearrangement uses TRBV6-5 and TRBJ1-1; D might be TRBD1 (5 bases). The V and J ends lost 10 bases and 10 bases respectively, with 25 bases between them. Germline V CDR1 and CDR2: MNHEY, SVGAGI. The CDR3 has 14 residues.

The chain recombines TRBV6-5 with TRBJ1-1; 7 positions match TRBD1. Germline assignment: CDR1 MNHEY and CDR2 SVGAGI. With V trimmed by 5 bases and J by 0 bases, 3 bases remained unmatched. The length of the CDR3 is 14 residues. The chain's CDR3 is CASSQGQMNTEAFF. CDR3 bases: TGTGCCAGCAGTCAGGGACAGATGAACACTGAAGCTTTCTTT.

The chain employs TRBV7-8 and TRBJ2-7; D is perhaps TRBD1 (8 bases). This CDR3 spans 15 amino acids. With 1 base removed from V and 4 bases from J, the gap between germline ends came to 14 bases. Germline V lookup: CDR1 SGHVS, CDR2 FQNEAQ. For the CDR3, the DNA is TGTGCCAGCAGCTTAGGGCACAGGGGGGGATACGAGCAGTACTTC. This translates into CASSLGHRGGYEQYF.